The source of this TCR beta chain is a study of persistence of HIV-infected CD4 T cells. The germline CDR1 and CDR2 sequences are LNHNV and YYDKDF (reference sequence). V was pared by 2 bases and J by 4 bases, with 8 bases of the junction left unmatched. This CDR3 contains 16 residues. Comment on this clone: No antigen is known for it.

Sequencing used immunoSEQ version 4 in survey mode. Measured with immunoSEQ multiplex PCR; TCRdb has only the in-frame clones, and not every one. The table shows approximately 45,000 clones, with roughly 90% occurring only once. Cells were stimulated nonspecifically with anti-CD3/anti-CD28 magnetic beads. Sorting selected CD4+ T cells upregulating both CD40 ligand and CD69. Donors had CD4+ T cell counts above 400 cells/uL and were CMV-seropositive. The receptor comes from an adult woman with HIV who was CMV-seropositive. The chain links TRBV15 to TRBJ1-2; TRBD1 matches 9 bases. Material: CD4+ T cells sorted from PBMCs after roughly 17-hour stimulation, obtained from a patient who received antiretroviral therapy. Written as DNA, the CDR3 is TGTGCCACCAGCAGACCTCGGACAGGGGTTGGCTATGGCTACACCTTC. It encodes CATSRPRTGVGYGYTF.